Shown below are 20 T cell receptor beta chains from a single sample sequenced in a study of blood T cell repertoires in COVID-19. The method was immunoSEQ multiplex PCR; TCRdb's version includes in-frame clones alone and lacks a portion of them. Among hundreds of thousands of clones listed, roughly 87% were seen once. Sequenced material: PBMCs or T cells enriched from blood (not recorded which). These TCRs come from a woman aged 30 to 39 who had recovered from COVID-19.

The rearrangement uses TRBV4-1 and TRBJ2-1; 8 bases map to TRBD1. This CDR3 spans 15 amino acids. V lost 4 bases to trimming and J lost 0 bases; unmatched junction nucleotides: 2. The V gene's germline CDR1 is MGHRA and CDR2 YSYEKL. CDR3 DNA: TGCGCCAGCAGCCTTGACAGGGGCTCCTACAATGAGCAGTTCTTC. Amino acids: CASSLDRGSYNEQFF.

This sequence joins TRBV7-6 and TRBJ2-3; D is uncertain. CDR3 length: 15 residues. Trimming removed 1 base at V and 0 bases at J, with 8 bases between. Germline loops: CDR1 SGHVS, CDR2 FNYEAQ. The CDR3 coding sequence is TGTGCCAGCAGCTTAGACAGTTCTAGCACAGATACGCAGTATTTT. Its translation: CASSLDSSSTDTQYF.

This clone has only one observation. The chain carries TRBV5-8 and TRBJ1-5; D gene unclear. Germline CDR1 is SGHTS and CDR2 is YDEGEE. V dropped 2 bases and J dropped 6 bases, with 12 bases sitting between them. This CDR3 region has 14 residues. This CDR3 reads CASSFGLGSQPQHF. Written as DNA, the CDR3 is TGTGCCAGCAGCTTCGGGTTAGGGAGTCAGCCCCAGCATTTT.

CDR3 amino acids: CASTTANSPLHF. The CDR3 DNA sequence: TGTGCCAGCACCACTGCCAATTCACCCCTCCACTTT. J is TRBJ1-6 and V is TRBV27, with D hard to call. This CDR3 contains 12 residues. Trimming left V 7 bases short and J 7 bases short, with 8 bases between. Germline loops: CDR1 MNHEY, CDR2 SMNVEV (reference sequence).

The CDR3 bases are TGTGCCAGCAGTGTGAGGACAGGGGATGGCTACACCTTC. Translation: CASSVRTGDGYTF. The chain links TRBV2 to TRBJ1-2, with TRBD1 identical over 9 bases. There are 13 residues in the CDR3. Trimming cost V 4 bases and J 6 bases; bases outside gene matches: 3. From germline, CDR1 is SNHLY and CDR2 FYNNEI.

This sequence joins TRBV12-3 or TRBV12-4 and TRBJ1-1; the match to TRBD1 covers 7 bases. Losses at the gene ends were 3 bases for V and 4 bases for J; bases not matched to a gene: 2. The CDR3 has 13 residues. DNA of the CDR3: TGTGCCAGCAGTTTCGGACAGGTCACTGAAGCTTTCTTT. Its translation: CASSFGQVTEAFF.

This chain links TRBV7-9 with TRBJ2-4; tentative D call: TRBD2 (5 bases). Trimming pared 4 bases from V and 11 bases from J, leaving 18 bases between. The CDR3 runs 14 residues. The V gene's germline CDR1 is SEHNR and CDR2 FQNEAQ (reference sequence). For the CDR3, the DNA is TGTGCCAGCAGCTACGAAGCACACAGCGGACTTCAGTACTTC. Protein product: CASSYEAHSGLQYF.

The rearrangement links TRBV4-1 to TRBJ2-7; 7 bases fit TRBD2. There are 16 residues in the CDR3. V shed 5 bases and J 0 bases; nucleotides not matched to a gene: 10. CDR1 and CDR2 (germline): MGHRA, YSYEKL. The CDR3, as DNA: TGCGCCAGCAGCTCTGGGGACGGGGGGAGCTCCTACGAGCAGTACTTC. This sequence encodes CASSSGDGGSSYEQYF.

The table lists this clone with a count of one. The chain employs TRBV10-1 and TRBJ2-5, with TRBD2 identical over 9 bases. V dropped 3 bases and J dropped 4; count of bases not matched to a gene: 0. From germline, CDR1 is WNHNN and CDR2 SYGVQD (reference sequence). There are 13 residues in the CDR3. The CDR3 coding sequence is TGCGCCAGCAGTGAACTAGCGGGAGAGACCCAGTACTTC. Protein: CASSELAGETQYF.

The chain recombines TRBV4-2 with TRBJ1-3; D is uncertain. CDR1 is LGHNA, CDR2 YNFKEQ, per germline. This CDR3 is built from 15 residues. Trimming took 0 bases from V and 2 from J, leaving 8 bases between them. CDR3 in amino acids: CASSQDPRAGNTIYF. CDR3 nucleotide sequence: TGTGCCAGCAGCCAAGATCCACGGGCTGGAAACACCATATATTTT.

The chain is built from TRBV19 and TRBJ1-5; D unresolved. Germline CDR1 and CDR2: LNHDA and SQIVND (reference sequence). The germline V and J ends were trimmed by 1 base and 3 bases, with 16 bases remaining between them. The CDR3 length is 17 residues. CDR3 region: CASSIADRGSPNQPQHF. As DNA, the CDR3 is TGTGCCAGTAGTATAGCCGATCGGGGAAGTCCCAATCAGCCCCAGCATTTT.

The chain joins TRBV6-5 to TRBJ1-1; 7 bases are shared with TRBD1. The CDR3 consists of 14 residues. The junction had 5 bases not matched to a gene; V was cut back by 7 bases and J by 0 bases. The germline V gene encodes CDR1 MNHEY and CDR2 SVGAGI. CDR3: CASTDRTMNTEAFF. The CDR3 DNA is TGTGCCAGCACGGACAGGACGATGAACACTGAAGCTTTCTTT.

With regard to this clone: This CDR3 is also generated by other DNA sequences in the sample. The V gene is TRBV18, the J gene TRBJ1-5, with D uncertain. This CDR3 spans 15 amino acids. Germline V gene data show CDR1 as KGHSH and CDR2 as LQKENI. The ends were cut back, 6 bases at V and 4 bases at J, with 16 bases in the middle. In DNA, the CDR3 is TGTGCCAGCTCGCCAGAGGGTGTCAGTAATCAGCCCCAGCATTTT. It specifies CASSPEGVSNQPQHF. The whole variable domain, remainder taken from reference TRBV18 and TRBJ1-5, is NAGVMQNPRHLVRRRGQEARLRCSPMKGHSHVYWYRQLPEEGLKFMVYLQKENIIDESGMPKERFSAEFPKEGPSILRIQQVVRGDSAAYFCASSPEGVSNQPQHFGDGTRLSIL.

V usage is TRBV6-4 and J usage is TRBJ1-5; 9 nucleotides agree with TRBD1. Germline assignment: CDR1 MRHNA and CDR2 SNTAGT. Trimming took 5 bases from V and 7 from J; bases not matched to a gene: 3. The CDR3 length is 13 residues. The CDR3: CASSRDREQPQHF. The CDR3 nucleotides read TGTGCCAGCAGTAGGGACAGGGAACAGCCCCAGCATTTT.

The chain employs TRBV7-8 and TRBJ2-1, with TRBD1 identical over 7 bases. With V trimmed by 5 bases and J by 0 bases, 4 bases remained unmatched. CDR3 length: 15 amino acids. Germline CDR1 is SGHVS and CDR2 is FQNEAQ. The CDR3 sequence is CASSRQGFSYNEQFF. DNA of the CDR3: TGTGCCAGCAGCAGACAGGGCTTCTCCTACAATGAGCAGTTCTTC. The entire variable domain, with the rest obtained from reference TRBV7-8 and TRBJ2-1, is as follows: GAGVSQSPRYKVAKRGQDVALRCDPISGHVSLFWYQQALGQGPEFLTYFQNEAQLDKSGLPSDRFFAERPEGSVSTLKIQRTQQEDSAVYLCASSRQGFSYNEQFFGPGTRLTVL.

This chain joins TRBV9 and TRBJ2-2, with TRBD2 as a possible D gene (6 bases). The germline V and J ends were trimmed by 2 bases and 2 bases, with 10 bases remaining between them. CDR1 is SGDLS, CDR2 YYNGEE, per germline. The CDR3 length is 15 residues. CDR3 DNA sequence: TGTGCCAGCAGCGTCGGTAGCGGAAACACCGGGGAGCTGTTTTTT. Its protein product is CASSVGSGNTGELFF.

V usage is TRBV19 and J usage is TRBJ1-5; TRBD1 matches 9 bases. Germline V gene sequence: CDR1 LNHDA, CDR2 SQIVND (reference sequence). CDR3 length: 19 amino acids. V was clipped by 8 bases and J by 5 bases; unmatched bases: 22. CDR3 bases: TGTGCCAGTGGACACCCAACAGGGGGCGGATGGATCCTGGATCAGCCCCAGCATTTT. Protein: CASGHPTGGGWILDQPQHF.

DNA of the CDR3: TGTGCCACCGCGGACAGCTACACTGAAGCTTTCTTT. It yields the protein CATADSYTEAFF. J is TRBJ1-1 and V is TRBV10-3; D perhaps matches TRBD1 (6 bases). This CDR3 has 12 amino acids. The germline V gene has CDR1 ENHRY and CDR2 SYGVKD. Trimming left V 10 bases short and J 3 bases short, with 12 bases between.

The chain recombines TRBV7-9 with TRBJ2-7; 7 bases map to TRBD1. This CDR3 is built from 13 residues. Trimming removed 5 bases from V and 3 bases from J; junction bases left unmatched: 4. Germline CDR1 SEHNR, CDR2 FQNEAQ (reference sequence). The CDR3 here is CASSPPGGYEQYF. The CDR3 nucleotides are TGTGCCAGCAGCCCCCCAGGGGGCTACGAGCAGTACTTC.

This clone was recorded once. This chain joins TRBV2 and TRBJ2-3; 9 nucleotides align to TRBD2. CDR3 length: 16 residues. Trimming removed 3 bases from V and 1 base from J; junction bases left unmatched: 5. Germline lookup yields CDR1 SNHLY and CDR2 FYNNEI. CDR3 in amino acids: CASSDQRGVGTDTQYF. The CDR3 DNA follows: TGTGCCAGCAGTGACCAGCGGGGGGTTGGCACAGATACGCAGTATTTT.